Below are 3 T cell receptor beta chains sequenced from a single sample in a study of esophageal squamous cell carcinoma under preoperative chemotherapy. Time point in this sample: before preoperative PTX-NDP chemotherapy. Via MiXCR, TCRdb re-called the PCR reads, giving one row per CDR3 protein. The sample holds thousands of distinct CDR3 sequences, approximately 33% seen once. This material was obtained from a patient given preoperative chemotherapy. The receptors originated from a human donor with esophageal squamous cell carcinoma. The donor label of this sample is uncertain.

This clonotype counts as large (0.1 to 1%). The CDR3 region is CASSQSSGRAYEQYF. DNA for the CDR3: TGTGCCAGCAGTCAAAGTAGCGGGAGGGCCTACGAGCAGTACTTC. The chain combines TRBV27 with TRBJ2-1; 11 nucleotides line up with TRBD2. The J call may be in error: the DNA end matches TRBJ2-7 better. Germline CDR1 MNHEY, CDR2 SMNVEV (reference sequence). This CDR3 region has 15 residues.

This chain connects TRBV19 to TRBJ1-1; D is possibly TRBD1 (5 bases). The ends were cut back, 7 bases at V and 1 base at J, with 19 bases in the middle. This CDR3 spans 16 amino acids. From germline, CDR1 is LNHDA and CDR2 SQIVND (reference sequence). CDR3 residues: CASKSHQGRGNTEAFF. The CDR3 DNA is TGTGCCAGTAAATCCCATCAAGGGAGGGGGAACACTGAAGCTTTCTTT.

By proportion, this clonotype is medium-sized. The CDR3 loop is CASSLRSDSKAYEQYF. The CDR3 DNA is TGTGCCAGCAGCTTAAGATCCGACAGTAAAGCTTACGAGCAGTACTTC. The rearrangement joins TRBV7-9 to TRBJ2-5; D perhaps matches TRBD1 (5 bases). With the DNA end fitting TRBJ2-7 better, the J assignment may be wrong. The CDR3 has 16 amino acids. The germline CDR1 and CDR2 sequences are SEHNR and FQNEAQ (reference sequence).